This T cell receptor (beta chain) was sequenced during a study of human T cells and chemical hapten exposure. Study as a whole: Variation in per-sample TCR yields came mainly from small pooled library volume differences. Study-level points and caveats: Patch test score was positively correlated with the counts of PT1 expanded TCRs.

CDR1 MNHEY and CDR2 SMNVEV come from the germline V gene (reference sequence). V dropped 3 bases and J dropped 0 bases, with 6 bases sitting between them. There are 14 residues in the CDR3. Time point noted: patch test 3, about 24 weeks after DPC sensitization. The treatment here: therapeutic diphenylcyclopropenone sensitization with weekly scalp DPC. Unfractionated whole blood yielded the extracted total RNA. TCRdb redid the calling of the RACE reads with MiXCR, one entry per CDR3 protein. The repertoire includes about 160,000 distinct CDR3 sequences, around a quarter of them detected once, and about 2.1% sits in the top ten. This clonotype was picked up one time. Its antigen remains unidentified.

Sequencing used whole blood, obtained in connection with sensitization to the hapten diphenylcyclopropenone (DPC). This TCR was sampled from a woman between 18 and 29 years old with alopecia areata. Some clones in this sample may be carry-over from other donors' samples. This chain connects TRBV27 to TRBJ1-5; unclear D gene. CDR3 in DNA: TGTGCCAGCAGTTTGCGGGTTAGCAATCAGCCCCAGCATTTT. Its translation is CASSLRVSNQPQHF.